The source of this TCR beta chain is a study of shared T cell receptors in the human thymus. The table came from immunoSEQ multiplex PCR; TCRdb's copy has only in-frame clones and leaves some out. The data show roughly 560,000 clones, 75% to 80% seen once. Trimming removed 4 bases from V and 2 bases from J; junction bases left unmatched: 17. Germline V gene data show CDR1 as SGHRS and CDR2 as YFSETQ. The length of the CDR3 is 19 residues. These data also featured in a second study, about human thymus T cells. That source reports: Infants, healthy and Finnish, who were having corrective surgery for congenital heart defects served as donors. In corrective heart surgery, resections were taken, and these provided the thymus tissue. Biased V and J segment usage appeared in thymus and peripheral blood. Highly overlapping thymic repertoires in unrelated individuals were reported by related research.

The TCR originated in a boy in the first two years of life with a congenital heart defect. The chain couples TRBV5-1 to TRBJ2-3, with TRBD2 identical over 9 bases. The sequencing sample was made of thymocytes. The DNA for the CDR3 is TGCGCCAGCAGCGCTTCCGCTAGCGGGATAGGGGCCTACACAGATACGCAGTATTTT. Its translation is CASSASASGIGAYTDTQYF. Full variable domain (remainder filled in from reference TRBV5-1 and TRBJ2-3): KAGVTQTPRYLIKTRGQQVTLSCSPISGHRSVSWYQQTPGQGLQFLFEYFSETQRNKGNFPGRFSGRQFSNSRSEMNVSTLELGDSALYLCASSASASGIGAYTDTQYFGPGTRLTVL.